The 27 T cell receptor beta chains below were found in one sample sequenced in a study of blood T cell repertoires in COVID-19 (TCRdb year 2020). The library was generated by the immunoSEQ multiplex PCR assay. Drawn from immuneACCESS, this table holds only the in-frame rearrangements with V and J called that TCRdb kept. Clones are partly lost; checked studies trace under half to an unresolved V gene and leave the rest unexplained. This sample lists approximately 210,000 clones; around 80% were detected once. The ten top clones hold around 7.8% of the sample. Sequenced input: peripheral blood. Receptors originate from a woman aged 80 or over with COVID-19, enrolled during active disease.

The V and J genes are TRBV6-6 and TRBJ1-3; TRBD1 matches 7 bases. Germline V gives CDR1 MNHNY, CDR2 SVGAGI (reference sequence). The CDR3 is 16 residues long. The trim removed 6 bases at V and 0 bases at J, leaving 8 bases unmatched. CDR3 sequence: CASSQRGQNSGNTIYF. DNA of the CDR3: TGTGCCAGCAGCCAGAGGGGACAGAACTCTGGAAACACCATATATTTT.

The J gene is TRBJ1-2, the V gene TRBV5-1, with D unresolved. CDR1 SGHRS and CDR2 YFSETQ come from the germline V gene. The CDR3 length is 13 residues. Trimming shortened V by 3 bases and J by 8 bases, and 14 bases separated the two germline ends. The DNA of the CDR3 is TGCGCCAGCAGCTCTTTCCCCGGAGACGGCTACACCTTC. It encodes CASSSFPGDGYTF.

This chain connects TRBV18 to TRBJ2-1; 7 bases line up with TRBD1. The V gene end was trimmed by 4 bases and the J gene end by 0 bases; junction bases not matched to a gene: 3. The CDR3 sequence is 15 residues long. Germline lookup yields CDR1 KGHSH and CDR2 LQKENI. DNA for the CDR3: TGTGCCAGCTCACAACAGGGGAGCTCCTACAATGAGCAGTTCTTC. Encoded protein: CASSQQGSSYNEQFF.

V is TRBV2 and J is TRBJ1-5, with D unclear. The length of the CDR3 is 13 residues. Per the germline V gene, CDR1 is SNHLY and CDR2 is FYNNEI. V lost 9 bases to trimming and J lost 4 bases, with 13 bases between them. CDR3 DNA: TGTGCCAGTACCCGAGCACCGAATCAGCCCCAGCATTTT. This translates into CASTRAPNQPQHF.

The chain employs TRBV5-4 and TRBJ2-7; 11 bases agree with TRBD2. The germline V gene has CDR1 SGHNT and CDR2 YYREEE (reference sequence). This CDR3 is built from 16 residues. V gave up 0 bases and J gave up 1 base; unmatched junction bases: 3. The CDR3 DNA is TGTGCCAGCAGCTTGGGGGCTAGCGGGGGGTCCTACGAGCAGTACTTC. Protein: CASSLGASGGSYEQYF. The complete variable domain, with remaining parts taken from reference TRBV5-4 and TRBJ2-7, reads ETGVTQSPTHLIKTRGQQVTLRCSSQSGHNTVSWYQQALGQGPQFIFQYYREEENGRGNFPPRFSGLQFPNYSSELNVNALELDDSALYLCASSLGASGGSYEQYFGPGTRLTVT.

The chain links TRBV5-1 to TRBJ1-6, with D perhaps TRBD1 (5 bases). V was trimmed by 4 bases and J by 4 bases, leaving 15 bases between them. The length of the CDR3 is 16 residues. Germline lookup yields CDR1 SGHRS and CDR2 YFSETQ. The CDR3 spells CASSPDDSRYNSPLHF. The CDR3 nucleotides are TGCGCCAGCAGCCCAGATGACAGTAGATATAATTCACCCCTCCACTTT.

This chain joins TRBV7-8 and TRBJ1-5, with D tentatively TRBD1 (5 bases). The ends were cut back, 5 bases at V and 3 bases at J, with 14 bases in the middle. This CDR3 comprises 15 residues. Germline V lookup: CDR1 SGHVS, CDR2 FQNEAQ. CDR3 in DNA: TGTGCCAGCAGCGTCGGGGGAGTAAACAATCAGCCCCAGCATTTT. Its translation is CASSVGGVNNQPQHF.

This chain uses TRBV9 with TRBJ1-3; possibly TRBD1 for D (6 bases). Trimming left V 0 bases short and J 2 bases short, with 12 bases between. The CDR3 length is 16 residues. Germline CDR1 and CDR2: SGDLS and YYNGEE. The CDR3 DNA sequence: TGTGCCAGCAGCGTAGACAGGGTATCAGCTGGAAACACCATATATTTT. Protein: CASSVDRVSAGNTIYF. The whole variable domain, remainder taken from reference TRBV9 and TRBJ1-3, is DSGVTQTPKHLITATGQRVTLRCSPRSGDLSVYWYQQSLDQGLQFLIQYYNGEERAKGNILERFSAQQFPDLHSELNLSSLELGDSALYFCASSVDRVSAGNTIYFGEGSWLTVV.

The V call is TRBV28, the J call TRBJ2-5; maybe TRBD1 (6 bases). This CDR3 region has 15 residues. V lost 4 bases, J lost 6 bases, and 18 bases lay in between. Germline V lookup: CDR1 MDHEN, CDR2 SYDVKM. The CDR3 region is CASSSPTGTKKTQYF. The CDR3 DNA reads TGTGCCAGCAGTTCGCCCACCGGGACAAAAAAGACCCAGTACTTC.

As to this clone: The sample carries other DNA sequences with the same CDR3. The chain recombines TRBV7-3 with TRBJ1-2; 8 bases are a match to TRBD1. From germline, CDR1 is SGHTA and CDR2 FQGTGA. This CDR3 comprises 13 residues. V shed 2 bases and J 8 bases; nucleotides not matched to a gene: 4. In nucleotides, the CDR3 is TGTGCCAGCAGCTTAGACAGGGGACGAGGCTACACCTTC. Translation: CASSLDRGRGYTF.

This chain joins TRBV9 and TRBJ2-1, with 10 bases fitting TRBD2. This CDR3 is 14 amino acids long. The germline gives CDR1 SGDLS, CDR2 YYNGEE. Trimming at V came to 2 bases and at J to 7 bases, leaving 3 bases not matched to a gene. The CDR3 DNA follows: TGTGCCAGCAGCGTCGGGACTAGCGAAAATGAGCAGTTCTTC. Translation gives CASSVGTSENEQFF.

The chain couples TRBV5-1 to TRBJ1-1, with no clear D. The germline V and J ends were trimmed by 4 bases and 8 bases, with 21 bases remaining between them. Germline loops: CDR1 SGHRS, CDR2 YFSETQ. The CDR3 length is 15 residues. CDR3 protein: CASSPEPAGQTEAFF. CDR3 in DNA: TGCGCCAGCAGCCCGGAGCCGGCGGGTCAGACCGAAGCTTTCTTT.

V gene TRBV12-5 combines with J gene TRBJ1-1, with D possibly being TRBD1 (5 bases). V shed 2 bases and J shed 4 bases, with 8 bases lying between them. Germline V lookup: CDR1 LGHNT, CDR2 FRNRAP. The CDR3 length is 13 residues. Written as DNA, the CDR3 is TGTGCTAGTGGTTTGAGCGGGGGCACTGAAGCTTTCTTT. It specifies CASGLSGGTEAFF.

This clone was detected only once. This chain links TRBV6-1 with TRBJ2-2; TRBD2 agrees at 8 bases. In germline, CDR1 is MNHNS, CDR2 SASEGT. This CDR3 is built from 16 residues. Trimming took 2 bases from V and 5 from J; bases not matched to a gene: 7. CDR3: CASSERAGGPTGELFF. CDR3 nucleotide sequence: TGTGCCAGCAGTGAAAGGGCGGGAGGCCCGACCGGGGAGCTGTTTTTT.

The chain joins TRBV25-1 to TRBJ1-2; 8 bases are shared with TRBD1. Germline CDR1 is MGHDK and CDR2 is SYGVNS. V gave up 3 bases and J gave up 7 bases; unmatched junction bases: 4. This CDR3 has 13 amino acids. CDR3 nucleotide sequence: TGTGCCAGCAGTGAGCAGACAGGGGTTGGCTACACCTTC. It yields the protein CASSEQTGVGYTF.

The chain uses TRBV6-4 and TRBJ2-2, with 7 bases identical to TRBD1. The CDR3 covers 13 residues. Germline lookup yields CDR1 MRHNA and CDR2 SNTAGT. Losses at the gene ends were 6 bases for V and 7 bases for J; bases not matched to a gene: 5. Written as DNA, the CDR3 is TGTGCCAGCAGGAGCCAGGGGGACGGGGAGCTGTTTTTT. Its translation is CASRSQGDGELFF.

This chain joins TRBV7-2 and TRBJ1-2, with 9 positions matching TRBD1. V was clipped by 0 bases and J by 4 bases; unmatched bases: 3. The CDR3 totals 15 residues. In germline, CDR1 is SGHTA, CDR2 FQGNSA. DNA for the CDR3: TGTGCCAGCAGCTTAGCGGGACAGGGCCCCTATGGCTACACCTTC. Its protein is CASSLAGQGPYGYTF.

This clone was found once. The chain is built from TRBV6-6 and TRBJ2-3; TRBD2 might be the D (5 bases). Germline CDR1 MNHNY, CDR2 SVGAGI (reference sequence). The germline V and J ends were trimmed by 5 bases and 1 base, with 10 bases remaining between them. This CDR3 spans 14 amino acids. The CDR3 protein is CASSPRTRTDTQYF. Written as DNA, the CDR3 is TGTGCCAGCAGTCCCCGGACTCGCACAGATACGCAGTATTTT.

V gene TRBV28 combines with J gene TRBJ1-1, with D maybe TRBD1 (5 bases). CDR1 is MDHEN, CDR2 SYDVKM, per germline. The CDR3 has 15 residues. The germline V and J ends were trimmed by 5 bases and 4 bases, with 17 bases remaining between them. The CDR3 region has the DNA TGTGCCAGCAGTGGCCCGGGGGAGGGCGGCACTGAAGCTTTCTTT. Amino acid sequence: CASSGPGEGGTEAFF.

The chain uses TRBV7-2 and TRBJ1-1, with D possibly TRBD1 on 6 matching bases. Trimming pared 7 bases from V and 2 bases from J, leaving 11 bases between. Per the germline V gene, CDR1 is SGHTA and CDR2 is FQGNSA. The CDR3 has 13 amino acids. CDR3 loop: CASIGQLNTEAFF. CDR3 DNA: TGTGCCAGCATCGGACAGCTAAACACTGAAGCTTTCTTT.

This chain joins TRBV27 and TRBJ2-1; D is possibly TRBD2 (7 bases). The germline CDR1 and CDR2 sequences are MNHEY and SMNVEV (reference sequence). V was shortened by 5 bases and J by 1 base, with 12 bases between the two germline ends. The CDR3 length is 15 residues. CDR3 sequence (DNA): TGTGCCAGCAGTCCGCGGGGGCCTTCCTACAATGAGCAGTTCTTC. Its translation: CASSPRGPSYNEQFF.

This clone has only one observation. The chain is built from TRBV3-1 (or the pseudogene TRBV3-2) and TRBJ1-6, with D possibly matching TRBD1 (6 bases). V lost 2 bases, J lost 7 bases, and 9 bases lay in between. Germline CDR1 is LGHDT and CDR2 is YNNKEL (reference sequence). The CDR3 covers 14 residues. The CDR3 DNA sequence: TGTGCCAGCAGCCAAATCCAGGGGAATTCACCCCTCCACTTT. As protein: CASSQIQGNSPLHF.

This chain uses TRBV7-6 with TRBJ1-5; D may be TRBD1 (5 bases). Trimming removed 1 base from V and 5 bases from J, with 12 bases in between. The CDR3 covers 15 residues. In germline, CDR1 is SGHVS, CDR2 FNYEAQ. Here the CDR3 DNA reads TGTGCCAGCAGCTTAGGGGGGGGTCAGGATCAGCCCCAGCATTTT. This sequence encodes CASSLGGGQDQPQHF.

The CDR3 bases are TGTGCCAGCAGCTCCGGGACTAGGGCAGGTGAGCAGTTCTTC. Encoded protein: CASSSGTRAGEQFF. The V call is TRBV7-2, the J call TRBJ2-1, with 8 bases that match TRBD2. This CDR3 comprises 14 residues. Per the germline V gene, CDR1 is SGHTA and CDR2 is FQGNSA. V lost 4 bases to trimming and J lost 9 bases; unmatched junction nucleotides: 8.

The CDR3 region is CASKPQGGGNEKLFF. The CDR3 nucleotides are TGTGCCAGCAAACCCCAGGGAGGGGGAAATGAAAAACTGTTTTTT. V gene TRBV6-5 combines with J gene TRBJ1-4; D might be TRBD1 (6 bases). The CDR3 consists of 15 residues. V was clipped by 7 bases and J by 5 bases, with 17 bases between them. Germline loops: CDR1 MNHEY, CDR2 SVGAGI.

The chain couples TRBV13 to TRBJ2-5, with D possibly TRBD1 on 5 matching bases. Trimming took off 3 bases at V and 2 bases at J, with 7 bases between the two ends. CDR1 and CDR2 (germline): PRHDT, FYEKMQ (reference sequence). The CDR3 loop spans 13 amino acids. CDR3 DNA: TGTGCCAGCAGCTTGACAGCTCAAGAGACCCAGTACTTC. This sequence encodes CASSLTAQETQYF.

The chain recombines TRBV7-9 with TRBJ2-7, with D possibly being TRBD1 (6 bases). The V end was cut by 5 bases, the J end by 0 bases, with 17 bases between. The germline V gene encodes CDR1 SEHNR and CDR2 FQNEAQ (reference sequence). The CDR3 is 16 amino acids. CDR3 region: CASSPGRDTGSYEQYF. In DNA, the CDR3 is TGTGCCAGCAGCCCTGGTAGGGACACCGGCTCCTACGAGCAGTACTTC. Full variable domain (remainder filled in from reference TRBV7-9 and TRBJ2-7): DTGVSQNPRHKITKRGQNVTFRCDPISEHNRLYWYRQTLGQGPEFLTYFQNEAQLEKSRLLSDRFSAERPKGSFSTLEIQRTEQGDSAMYLCASSPGRDTGSYEQYFGPGTRLTVT.